The present entry profiles one T cell receptor (beta chain) with its context. These data belong to a study of cytomegalovirus exposure and HLA in healthy donors. The CDR3 length is 17 residues. V trimming: 2 bases; J trimming: 6 bases; junction bases outside the gene matches: 11. In germline, CDR1 is LNHDA, CDR2 SQIVND (reference sequence). Vbeta (60) and Jbeta (13) primers were used in the PCR. Method: immunoSEQ multiplex PCR; TCRdb's copy keeps in-frame clones and lacks some. The sample carries approximately 220,000 clones, about 81% recorded once. The sequenced material came from PBMCs. This sequence joins TRBV19 and TRBJ2-7; 12 bases fit TRBD2. The TCR originated in a man aged 40-49 years in good health and CMV-seropositive. The CDR3: CASSISGTSGFFSEQYF. The CDR3 DNA sequence: TGTGCCAGTAGTATATCCGGGACTAGCGGGTTCTTTAGCGAGCAGTACTTC.